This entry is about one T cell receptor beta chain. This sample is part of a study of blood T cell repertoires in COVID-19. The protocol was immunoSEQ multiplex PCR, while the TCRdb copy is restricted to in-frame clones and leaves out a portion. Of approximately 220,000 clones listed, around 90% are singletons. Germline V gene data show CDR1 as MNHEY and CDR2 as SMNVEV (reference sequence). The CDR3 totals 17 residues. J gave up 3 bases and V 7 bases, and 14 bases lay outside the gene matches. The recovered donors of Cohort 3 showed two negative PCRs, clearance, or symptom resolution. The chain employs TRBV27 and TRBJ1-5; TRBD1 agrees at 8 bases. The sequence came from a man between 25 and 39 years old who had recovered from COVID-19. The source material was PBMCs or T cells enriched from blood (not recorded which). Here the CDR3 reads CASTSLTGTGLNQPQHF. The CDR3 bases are TGTGCCAGCACCTCCTTAACCGGGACAGGACTCAATCAGCCCCAGCATTTT.